The 23 T cell receptor beta chains listed next were all sequenced from one sample in a study of T-cell memory formation after mild COVID-19 (dated by TCRdb to about 2021). Library generation was performed with 5' RACE. The data were produced on an Illumina NovaSeq 6000. The public reads were reanalyzed by TCRdb: fastp trimming at Q25, MiXCR alignment, in-frame beta chains only. Rows are combined by CDR3 protein, so each entry shows the most common genes and DNA. The sample records under 250,000 distinct CDR3 sequences, just over 15% of which are singletons. Around 2.2% of the sample comes from the top ten. Sequenced input: PBMCs or a T cell subset sorted from them (not recorded which). All receptors derive from an adult woman who had mild COVID-19 (a few samples of this study predate the infection). The sample titles of this study are shuffled in the database, so cell type and time point are left out; the donor was told from shared clones.

This clonotype was seen more than once but under ten times. This rearrangement joins TRBV11-2 to TRBJ2-1; the D is unclear. The CDR3 runs to 12 residues. From germline, CDR1 is SGHAT and CDR2 FQNNGV. Trimming stripped 5 bases from V and 7 bases from J, with 9 bases between. The DNA of the CDR3 is TGTGCCAGCAGCCTGGTAGAGAATGAGCAGTTCTTC. The encoded protein is CASSLVENEQFF.

The sample holds a few counts of this clonotype. The chain uses TRBV5-1 and TRBJ2-2, with 10 bases lining up with TRBD2. Trimming cost V 4 bases and J 6 bases; bases outside gene matches: 6. Per germline, CDR1 SGHRS and CDR2 YFSETQ. The CDR3 is 15 amino acids. CDR3 DNA: TGCGCCAGCAGCCCCGGGACTAGCGTCGCCGGGGAGCTGTTTTTT. Translated: CASSPGTSVAGELFF.

The chain combines TRBV15 with TRBJ2-7, with a weak D call TRBD2 (6 bases). Germline loops: CDR1 LNHNV, CDR2 YYDKDF (reference sequence). CDR3 length: 16 residues. Trimming removed 0 bases from V and 4 bases from J, with 16 bases in between. CDR3 coding DNA: TGTGCCACCAGCAGAGATAGACTAGTGCGAATGTACGAGCAGTACTTC. It is translated as CATSRDRLVRMYEQYF.

This clonotype was seen more than once but under ten times. The chain is built from TRBV20-1 and TRBJ1-5, with unresolved D. Trimming pared 0 bases from V and 0 bases from J, leaving 21 bases between. This CDR3 is built from 19 residues. The germline V gene has CDR1 DFQATT and CDR2 SNEGSKA (reference sequence). The CDR3 region has the DNA TGCAGTGCTAGAGATTTTTTAGGATTGGCAGCCCATAGCAATCAGCCCCAGCATTTT. Translated, it gives CSARDFLGLAAHSNQPQHF.

This clonotype was seen a few times. V is TRBV4-3 and J is TRBJ2-3; maybe TRBD1 (5 bases). Trimming took 6 bases from V and 2 from J, leaving 15 bases between them. The CDR3 is 15 residues long. Germline V gene data show CDR1 as LGHNA and CDR2 as YSLEER. CDR3 region: CASRMDTSFTDTQYF. The CDR3 coding sequence is TGCGCCAGCAGGATGGACACCTCATTCACAGATACGCAGTATTTT.

In its sample, this clonotype was seen a few times. This sequence joins TRBV2 and TRBJ2-5; the D call may be TRBD1 or TRBD2 (5 bases each). Trimming took 7 bases from V and 5 from J, leaving 8 bases between them. The CDR3 is made up of 11 amino acids. The germline V gene encodes CDR1 SNHLY and CDR2 FYNNEI. The CDR3 nucleotides read TGTGCCAGCACCGAGGGGGAGACCCAGTACTTC. Protein product: CASTEGETQYF. Using reference TRBV2 and TRBJ2-5 for the parts outside the CDR3, the full variable domain is EPEVTQTPSHQVTQMGQEVILRCVPISNHLYFYWYRQILGQKVEFLVSFYNNEISEKSEIFDDQFSVERPDGSNFTLKIRSTKLEDSAMYFCASTEGETQYFGPGTRLLVL.

The chain recombines TRBV9 with TRBJ1-3, with TRBD1 matching 7 bases. The CDR3 covers 15 residues. The junction had 5 bases not matched to a gene; V was cut back by 4 bases and J by 1 base. CDR1 is SGDLS, CDR2 YYNGEE, per germline. This chain's CDR3 is CASSPLTGSGNTIYF. Here the CDR3 DNA reads TGTGCCAGCAGCCCCTTGACAGGGTCTGGAAACACCATATATTTT.

V gene TRBV29-1 combines with J gene TRBJ1-1, with D maybe TRBD1 (5 bases). The CDR3 covers 13 residues. V was clipped by 5 bases and J by 1 base, with 11 bases between them. Germline CDR1 and CDR2: SQVTM and ANQGSEA. CDR3 nucleotide sequence: TGCAGCGTTTCGGGACGGGGGAACACTGAAGCTTTCTTT. Translating it yields CSVSGRGNTEAFF.

The chain couples TRBV20-1 to TRBJ1-6; 8 bases line up with TRBD1. Germline values: CDR1 DFQATT, CDR2 SNEGSKA (reference sequence). The CDR3 runs 15 residues. V was clipped by 6 bases and J by 7 bases; unmatched bases: 11. CDR3 DNA sequence: TGCAGTGCCAAATCGACAGGGGCGTTAAATTCACCCCTCCACTTT. Amino acids: CSAKSTGALNSPLHF.

The count of this clonotype is one. The J gene is TRBJ1-4, the V gene TRBV7-9; the D gene is possibly TRBD1 (5 bases). Germline values: CDR1 SEHNR, CDR2 FQNEAQ (reference sequence). V was shortened by 3 bases and J by 3 bases, with 8 bases between the two germline ends. CDR3 length: 14 residues. Here the CDR3 reads CASSFGAANEKLFF. CDR3 bases: TGTGCCAGCAGCTTCGGGGCAGCTAATGAAAAACTGTTTTTT.

This sequence joins TRBV6-1 and TRBJ1-5; the D is unclear. This CDR3 spans 13 amino acids. In germline, CDR1 is MNHNS, CDR2 SASEGT. Trimming left V 6 bases short and J 3 bases short, with 9 bases between. The CDR3 sequence is CASRTDNNQPQHF. The CDR3 nucleotides read TGTGCCAGCAGAACAGACAACAATCAGCCCCAGCATTTT.

The chain uses TRBV15 and TRBJ1-5; D unresolved. This CDR3 region has 15 residues. CDR1 LNHNV and CDR2 YYDKDF come from the germline V gene (reference sequence). Trimming shortened V by 1 base and J by 0 bases, and 7 bases separated the two germline ends. CDR3 sequence reads: CATSRAGNSNQPQHF. CDR3 DNA sequence: TGTGCCACCAGCAGAGCCGGAAATAGCAATCAGCCCCAGCATTTT. Drawing the rest from reference TRBV15 and TRBJ1-5, the complete variable domain is DAMVIQNPRYQVTQFGKPVTLSCSQTLNHNVMYWYQQKSSQAPKLLFHYYDKDFNNEADTPDNFQSRRPNTSFCFLDIRSPGLGDTAMYLCATSRAGNSNQPQHFGDGTRLSIL.

This clonotype was picked up a small number of times. The J gene is TRBJ2-7, the V gene TRBV7-2; TRBD1 is a possible D gene (5 bases). This CDR3 comprises 14 residues. Trimming shortened V by 6 bases and J by 0 bases, and 12 bases separated the two germline ends. Germline CDR1 and CDR2: SGHTA and FQGNSA. The CDR3 DNA reads as TGTGCCAGCAGGAAACAGGAGAACTCCTACGAGCAGTACTTC. Residues: CASRKQENSYEQYF.

Only a few counts were recorded for this clonotype. Sequence at one end of the junction differs from germline and may be a read error. The rearrangement joins TRBV6-1 to TRBJ2-7, with 7 bases fitting TRBD1. CDR1 is MNHNS, CDR2 SASEGT, per germline. CDR3 length equals 11 residues. CDR3 loop: CASSEPGTATF. The CDR3 bases are TGTGCCAGCAGTGAACCCGGGACAGCGACTTTC.

This clonotype appeared a few times. The chain couples TRBV4-3 to TRBJ2-4; D is possibly TRBD2 (5 bases). The ends were cut back, 2 bases at V and 4 bases at J, with 18 bases in the middle. The CDR3 is made up of 17 amino acids. Germline CDR1 reads LGHNA; CDR2 reads YSLEER. The CDR3 coding sequence is TGCGCCAGCAGCCAACGCGGGTTTTTGGACCCTAAAAACATTCAGTACTTC. It encodes CASSQRGFLDPKNIQYF.

The chain is built from TRBV2 and TRBJ2-6; D possibly matches TRBD1 or TRBD2 (5 bases each). V gave up 8 bases and J gave up 2 bases, with 13 bases separating them. This CDR3 is 15 amino acids long. Looked up from germline, CDR1 is SNHLY and CDR2 is FYNNEI. The CDR3: CASVSEGTGANVLTF. The CDR3 nucleotides read TGTGCCAGCGTTTCCGAGGGGACTGGGGCCAACGTCCTGACTTTC.

The J gene is TRBJ2-3, the V gene TRBV20-1; D is ambiguous. Germline CDR1 and CDR2: DFQATT and SNEGSKA (reference sequence). The CDR3 contains 13 residues. V was clipped by 3 bases and J by 2 bases, with 9 bases between them. The DNA of the CDR3 is TGCAGTGCTAGTTCGGACCACACAGATACGCAGTATTTT. It translates to CSASSDHTDTQYF.

This clonotype was picked up a small number of times. V gene TRBV27 combines with J gene TRBJ2-2; the match to TRBD1 covers 8 bases. Germline-derived CDR1 and CDR2 are MNHEY and SMNVEV (reference sequence). V dropped 4 bases and J dropped 6; count of bases not matched to a gene: 4. This CDR3 is built from 14 residues. CDR3 residues: CASSWTGIAGELFF. CDR3 nucleotides: TGTGCCAGCAGTTGGACAGGGATCGCCGGGGAGCTGTTTTTT.

The rearrangement links TRBV12-3 or TRBV12-4 to TRBJ1-2; 8 positions agree with TRBD1. Unmatched junction bases numbered 5, after V lost 5 bases and J lost 0 bases. This CDR3 spans 15 amino acids. CDR3 DNA sequence: TGTGCCAGCAGTGCGGGGACAGGAGCTAACTATGGCTACACCTTC. Translation: CASSAGTGANYGYTF.

In its sample, this clonotype was seen a few times. The rearrangement joins TRBV7-8 to TRBJ1-5; 7 positions match TRBD1. CDR3 length: 16 amino acids. The trim removed 7 bases at V and 4 bases at J, leaving 13 bases unmatched. In germline, CDR1 is SGHVS, CDR2 FQNEAQ. CDR3 amino acids: CASTVRAGGSNQPQHF. The CDR3 nucleotides are TGTGCCAGCACCGTAAGGGCAGGGGGGAGTAATCAGCCCCAGCATTTT.

This clonotype was detected only a few times. The V and J genes are TRBV18 and TRBJ2-5; D is undetermined. Trimming removed 6 bases from V and 0 bases from J, with 11 bases in between. The CDR3 runs 14 residues. Per germline, CDR1 KGHSH and CDR2 LQKENI. The DNA for the CDR3 is TGTGCCAGCTCCCCCAGCCTGTACCAAGAGACCCAGTACTTC. Protein product: CASSPSLYQETQYF.

The rearrangement links TRBV5-4 to TRBJ2-1; D perhaps matches TRBD2 (6 bases). V was clipped by 0 bases and J by 10 bases, with 14 bases between them. The CDR3 runs 14 residues. CDR1 is SGHNT, CDR2 YYREEE, per germline (reference sequence). CDR3 sequence reads: CASSLGALALEQFF. The CDR3 DNA is TGTGCCAGCAGCTTGGGAGCTCTAGCGTTAGAGCAGTTCTTC.

The sample holds a few counts of this clonotype. This chain connects TRBV12-3 or TRBV12-4 to TRBJ1-1; D is unclear. V lost 7 bases, J lost 3 bases, and 12 bases lay in between. The CDR3 loop spans 13 amino acids. Here the CDR3 DNA reads TGTGCCAGCACCCTGGCCGCGTACACTGAAGCTTTCTTT. Translation: CASTLAAYTEAFF.